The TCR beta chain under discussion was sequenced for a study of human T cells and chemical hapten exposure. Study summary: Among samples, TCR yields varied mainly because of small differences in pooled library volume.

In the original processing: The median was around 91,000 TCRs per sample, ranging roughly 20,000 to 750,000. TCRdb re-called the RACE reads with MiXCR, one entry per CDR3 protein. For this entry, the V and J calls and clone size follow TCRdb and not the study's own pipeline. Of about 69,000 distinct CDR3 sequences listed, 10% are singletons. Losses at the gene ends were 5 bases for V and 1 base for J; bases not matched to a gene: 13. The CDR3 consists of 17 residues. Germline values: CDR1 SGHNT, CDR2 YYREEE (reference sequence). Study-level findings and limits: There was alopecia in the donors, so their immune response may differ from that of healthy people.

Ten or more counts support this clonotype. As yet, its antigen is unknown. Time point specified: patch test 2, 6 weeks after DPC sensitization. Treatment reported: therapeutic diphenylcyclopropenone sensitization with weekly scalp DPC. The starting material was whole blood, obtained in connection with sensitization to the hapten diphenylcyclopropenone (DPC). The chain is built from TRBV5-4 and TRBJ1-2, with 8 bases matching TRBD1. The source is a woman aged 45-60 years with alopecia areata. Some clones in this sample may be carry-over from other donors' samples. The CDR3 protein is CASRPGQALLFNYGYTF. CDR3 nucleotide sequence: TGTGCCAGCAGACCGGGACAGGCTCTCCTCTTTAACTATGGCTACACCTTC.